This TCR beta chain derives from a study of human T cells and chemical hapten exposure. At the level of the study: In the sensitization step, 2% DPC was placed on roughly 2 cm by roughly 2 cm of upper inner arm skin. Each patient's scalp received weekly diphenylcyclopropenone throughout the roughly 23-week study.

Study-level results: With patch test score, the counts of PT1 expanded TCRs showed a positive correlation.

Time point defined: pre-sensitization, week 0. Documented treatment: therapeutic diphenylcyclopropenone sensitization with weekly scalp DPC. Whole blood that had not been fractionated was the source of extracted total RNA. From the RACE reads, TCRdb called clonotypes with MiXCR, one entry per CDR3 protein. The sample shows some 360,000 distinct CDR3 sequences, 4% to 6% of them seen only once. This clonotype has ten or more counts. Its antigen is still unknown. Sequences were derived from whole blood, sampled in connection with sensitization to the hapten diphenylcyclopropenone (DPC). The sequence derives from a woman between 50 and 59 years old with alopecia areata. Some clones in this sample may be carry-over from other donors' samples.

CDR3 loop: CASSATSGTESAQYF. Here the CDR3 DNA reads TGCGCCAGCAGTGCGACTAGCGGGACAGAAAGTGCGCAGTATTTT. This chain joins TRBV10-2 and TRBJ2-3; 11 positions match TRBD2. From germline, CDR1 is WSHSY and CDR2 SAAADI. The ends lost 4 bases at V and 10 bases at J; junction bases unmatched: 10. This CDR3 is 15 amino acids long.